This T cell receptor (beta chain) came from a study of prognosis after radiotherapy for stage I lung cancer. Multiplex PCR in two rounds served to amplify TCR beta CDR3 from genomic DNA. The use of primers specific to each TRBV and TRBJ gene characterized first-round PCR. MiXCR, applied by TCRdb to the multiplex PCR reads, yields one record per CDR3 protein. The data contain about 24,000 distinct CDR3 sequences, 30% to 45% of them singletons. This clonotype was detected ten times or more. Sequenced material: PBMCs, taken before or after stereotactic body radiation therapy (not recorded which). The source is a donor aged 50 or older with non-small cell lung cancer.

The DNA for the CDR3 is TGTGCCAGCTCACTCGACAGGGAAGGCAACACCATATATTTT. This encodes CASSLDREGNTIYF. The V and J genes are TRBV18 and TRBJ1-3, with 7 positions matching TRBD1. This CDR3 contains 14 residues. V shed 4 bases and J 7 bases; nucleotides not matched to a gene: 7. The germline V gene encodes CDR1 KGHSH and CDR2 LQKENI.